This T cell receptor (beta chain) comes out of a study of T cell responses to AZD1222 COVID-19 vaccine. Deletions cut 0 bases from V and 4 bases from J, with 16 bases between. There are 16 residues in the CDR3. Per the germline V gene, CDR1 is SGHRS and CDR2 is YFSETQ. Measured with immunoSEQ multiplex PCR; TCRdb has only the in-frame clones, and not every one. Among about 130,000 clones listed, roughly 90% were seen once. The material was peripheral blood, obtained on day 0 of AZD1222 vaccination. The TCR sequence derives from an adult in good health. V usage is TRBV5-1 and J usage is TRBJ1-2; D is undetermined. The CDR3 bases are TGCGCCAGCAGCTTGGCCCAATCAGGAGCTCGCTATGGCTACACCTTC. Protein: CASSLAQSGARYGYTF.